Here is one T cell receptor (beta chain) with its context. As processed by the authors: Nucleated cell number was recorded as an estimate derived from reference gene primer amplification. Data came from immunoSEQ multiplex PCR; TCRdb stores just in-frame clones and leaves some out. V and J calls plus clone size are reproduced from that table; the DNA served to infer D and trimming. The profile shows 150,000 to 200,000 clones, around 85% of them singletons. The data were obtained in a study of blood T cell repertoires in COVID-19. Looking at the study overall: The United States, Italy and Spain supplied acute and convalescent COVID-19 samples. From T cells, B-cell-depleted T cells, or PBMCs came the material, which was cDNA or gDNA.

The Seattle patients joined while their infection was active and were tracked longitudinally afterward. This clonotype was obtained from a woman between 55 and 75 years old with COVID-19, enrolled during active disease. The sample comprised peripheral blood.

CDR3 nucleotides: TGCGCCAGCAGCCAAGATAGGGGACAGTTTGAAGCTTTCTTT. Protein product: CASSQDRGQFEAFF. The chain uses TRBV4-3 and TRBJ1-1, with 7 bases matching TRBD1. This CDR3 is built from 14 residues. Per the germline V gene, CDR1 is LGHNA and CDR2 is YSLEER. J was trimmed by 7 bases and V by 0 bases; bases with no gene match: 5.